The entry that follows covers one T cell receptor beta chain sequence. Its cognate antigen is unknown. The gene names here belong to mouse. The read terminates 3 residues ahead of where the CDR3 ends, so the germline J gene completes it. The germline CDR1 and CDR2 sequences are FNHDT and SITEND (reference sequence). The CDR3 covers 15 residues. With V trimmed by 4 bases and J by 4 bases, 4 bases remained unmatched. cDNA serving as the sequencing template came from extracted, reverse transcribed RNA. Sequencing was performed with immunoSEQ multiplex PCR; in TCRdb, only in-frame clones are kept and a portion is missing. The profile covers 270,000 or so clones, none occurring a single time. This specimen comes from a study of CD8+ T cells in alopecia areata. Study overall: Female C3H/HeJ mice aged 7-10 weeks were given skin from C3H/HeJ graft donors, roughly 6-13 months old, that had spontaneous alopecia.

The study's findings and limits: Scalp data also include sequences from resident alphabeta T cells of normal skin. Clonality in lesional scalp, especially alopecia totalis/universalis, exceeded that of normal scalp.

After pooling, cutaneous lymph node cells were sorted with CD4, CD8alpha, NKG2D, NKG2ACE and other markers. The rearrangement uses TRBV19 and TRBJ1-6; 8 nucleotides match TRBD1. TRBJ1-6 is treated as an ORF (open reading frame) with a function not yet certain. The sample was CD4+ T cells sorted from a lymph node. This clonotype was sampled from a C3H/HeJ mouse with alopecia areata. The mice in this strain carry MHC haplotype H2-k. The CDR3 bases that were read are TGTGCCAGCAGTCCCGGGACAGGATATAATTCGCCC. Protein sequence: CASSPGTGYNSP. The entire CDR3 sequence reads CASSPGTGYNSPLYF.